Reported below is one T cell receptor (beta chain). This entry is derived from a study of OX40 agonist ivuxolimab in advanced cancers. In the study overall: Approximately 41% of patients had received prior checkpoint inhibitor therapy.

This CDR3 spans 14 amino acids. The germline V gene encodes CDR1 SGDLS and CDR2 YYNGEE. The germline V and J ends were trimmed by 3 bases and 0 bases, with 9 bases remaining between them. Assay: immunoSEQ multiplex PCR; the TCRdb copy retains only in-frame clones and omits some. The data contain around 30,000 clones, just over 90% of them seen just once; the ten biggest clones take up around 9%. Sequences were derived from CD4+ or CD8+ T cells sorted from blood, sampled in a trial of the OX40 agonist ivuxolimab. This sequence joins TRBV9 and TRBJ1-2; the D is unclear. The TCR comes from an adult with an advanced solid tumor such as melanoma, head and neck, liver or kidney cancer. The CDR3 bases are TGTGCCAGCAGCGCCCGACCGCCTAACTATGGCTACACCTTC. Translating it yields CASSARPPNYGYTF.